The 29 T cell receptor beta chains in this list originate from one sample, sequenced in a study of radiation and T cells in renal cell carcinoma. Repertoires were generated with immunoSEQ multiplex PCR, while TCRdb's copy carries only in-frame clones and drops some. The sample gives 100,000 to 150,000 clones, approximately 80% of which show up once; around 2.8% is in the top ten. Time point meaning: baseline pretreatment blood. The treatment was: 15 Gy SBRT to primary tumor, nephrectomy 4 weeks later. The sample in question was blood, obtained from a patient whose treatment included radiotherapy and nephrectomy. Every receptor here comes from a woman aged 60 to 75 with renal cell carcinoma.

J is TRBJ1-5 and V is TRBV30; D is undetermined. Germline loops: CDR1 GTSNPN, CDR2 SVGIG (reference sequence). Trimming left V 1 base short and J 5 bases short, with 6 bases between. The CDR3 is made up of 12 amino acids. This CDR3 reads CAWSEGDQPQHF. CDR3 nucleotides: TGTGCCTGGAGTGAAGGAGATCAGCCCCAGCATTTT.

The chain recombines TRBV19 with TRBJ1-2, with D unresolved. Trimming cost V 3 bases and J 6 bases, with 14 bases left between them. Germline CDR1 LNHDA, CDR2 SQIVND (reference sequence). The CDR3 has 14 residues. CDR3 in amino acids: CASSIPGVEDGYTF. The CDR3 region has the DNA TGTGCCAGTAGTATCCCCGGCGTCGAAGATGGCTACACCTTC.

The chain recombines TRBV19 with TRBJ1-5; 8 bases match TRBD1. Trimming took 5 bases from V and 9 from J; bases not matched to a gene: 9. Germline lookup yields CDR1 LNHDA and CDR2 SQIVND (reference sequence). CDR3 length: 14 residues. CDR3 nucleotides: TGTGCCAGTAGTCCCGGGACAGGTGGTAGGCCCCAGCATTTT. Translating gives CASSPGTGGRPQHF. Complete variable domain (other parts from reference TRBV19 and TRBJ1-5): DGGITQSPKYLFRKEGQNVTLSCEQNLNHDAMYWYRQDPGQGLRLIYYSQIVNDFQKGDIAEGYSVSREKKESFPLTVTSAQKNPTAFYLCASSPGTGGRPQHFGDGTRLSIL.

The V gene is TRBV10-2, the J gene TRBJ2-3, with D tentatively TRBD1 or TRBD2 (5 bases each). The germline CDR1 and CDR2 sequences are WSHSY and SAAADI. This CDR3 spans 13 amino acids. Trimming shortened V by 7 bases and J by 5 bases, and 13 bases separated the two germline ends. The CDR3 DNA reads as TGCGCCAGCATTGGGGGTTCGGGAGATACGCAGTATTTT. Its translation: CASIGGSGDTQYF.

In this sample, this clone turned up once. The chain links TRBV6-1 to TRBJ1-2; TRBD1 is a possible D gene (5 bases). The CDR3 has 14 amino acids. Trimming removed 7 bases from V and 4 bases from J, with 16 bases in between. Germline lookup yields CDR1 MNHNS and CDR2 SASEGT. The CDR3 DNA follows: TGTGCCAGCAACCCCGAGAGACAGATCTATGGCTACACCTTC. Amino acids: CASNPERQIYGYTF.

The chain recombines TRBV27 with TRBJ1-5; TRBD1 matches at 7 bases. Germline CDR1 reads MNHEY; CDR2 reads SMNVEV (reference sequence). Trimming cost V 6 bases and J 5 bases; bases outside gene matches: 10. The length of the CDR3 is 15 residues. The CDR3 is CASRLTGRVDQPQHF. The CDR3 DNA follows: TGTGCCAGCAGGTTGACAGGGAGGGTAGATCAGCCCCAGCATTTT.

The chain joins TRBV19 to TRBJ2-7; D is tentatively TRBD1 or TRBD2 (5 bases each). The CDR3 runs 14 residues. V was shortened by 4 bases and J by 3 bases, with 13 bases between the two germline ends. Germline CDR1 LNHDA, CDR2 SQIVND (reference sequence). For the CDR3, the DNA is TGTGCCAGTAGTAGGGACCGGAGCCTCTACGAGCAGTACTTC. It codes for CASSRDRSLYEQYF. Looking up the rest from reference TRBV19 and TRBJ2-7 gives the full variable domain: DGGITQSPKYLFRKEGQNVTLSCEQNLNHDAMYWYRQDPGQGLRLIYYSQIVNDFQKGDIAEGYSVSREKKESFPLTVTSAQKNPTAFYLCASSRDRSLYEQYFGPGTRLTVT.

A single count supports this clone. The rearrangement uses TRBV6-5 and TRBJ1-6; maybe TRBD1 (5 bases). V dropped 3 bases and J dropped 14 bases, with 17 bases sitting between them. This CDR3 is 14 amino acids long. Germline-derived CDR1 and CDR2 are MNHEY and SVGAGI. The chain's CDR3 is CASSYVTGRTALHF. The CDR3 region has the DNA TGTGCCAGCAGTTATGTTACAGGACGTACAGCCCTCCACTTT.

The chain is built from TRBV5-1 and TRBJ1-2; no definite D call. V lost 4 bases and J lost 10, with 17 bases in between. The CDR3 runs to 13 residues. CDR1 and CDR2 from the germline V gene are SGHRS and YFSETQ. The CDR3 loop reads CASSLSREFPYTF. In DNA, the CDR3 is TGCGCCAGCAGCCTCTCAAGGGAGTTTCCCTACACCTTC.

This rearrangement joins TRBV19 to TRBJ1-4; 8 bases fit TRBD1. Germline V CDR1 and CDR2: LNHDA, SQIVND (reference sequence). CDR3 length equals 14 residues. J gave up 8 bases and V 4 bases, and 6 bases lay outside the gene matches. CDR3 sequence: CASSSGQGTEKLFF. The CDR3 DNA is TGTGCCAGTAGTAGCGGACAGGGCACCGAAAAACTGTTTTTT.

The CDR3 protein is CASSAVRSSYNEQFF. For the CDR3, the DNA is TGTGCCAGCAGCGCAGTCCGGAGCTCCTACAATGAGCAGTTCTTC. The chain joins TRBV11-2 to TRBJ2-1; D unresolved. Germline CDR1 SGHAT, CDR2 FQNNGV. V lost 5 bases, J lost 0 bases, and 11 bases lay in between. The CDR3 runs to 15 residues.

The rearrangement uses TRBV2 and TRBJ1-6; D is ambiguous. The CDR3 spans 15 residues. The V gene lost 2 bases and the J gene lost 6 bases, with 11 bases spanning the gap. The germline gives CDR1 SNHLY, CDR2 FYNNEI. CDR3 in DNA: TGTGCCAGCAGTGAAAGTACGGCCCTTAATTCACCCCTCCACTTT. Its protein product is CASSESTALNSPLHF.

The chain employs TRBV11-1 and TRBJ1-1; 7 nucleotides line up with TRBD1. Germline loops: CDR1 SGHAT, CDR2 FQDESV (reference sequence). There are 15 residues in the CDR3. V lost 3 bases, J lost 4 bases, and 8 bases stayed unmatched. The CDR3 loop reads CASSFSGTDLTEAFF. Here the CDR3 DNA reads TGTGCCAGCAGCTTCTCCGGGACAGACCTCACTGAAGCTTTCTTT.

This chain uses TRBV6-6 with TRBJ1-1, with TRBD1 matching 8 bases. V shed 6 bases, J shed 1 base, and the junction held 7 bases outside the gene matches. The CDR3 sequence is 15 residues long. The germline gives CDR1 MNHNY, CDR2 SVGAGI (reference sequence). DNA of the CDR3: TGTGCCAGCAGCAGAGCTGACAGGGGGAACACTGAAGCTTTCTTT. Translated: CASSRADRGNTEAFF.

This clone was observed a few times. V and J are TRBV18 and TRBJ2-6; D is ambiguous. Trimming stripped 2 bases from V and 1 base from J, with 6 bases between. Germline loops: CDR1 KGHSH, CDR2 LQKENI. The length of the CDR3 is 15 residues. The CDR3 nucleotides are TGTGCCAGCTCACCAACTCATTCTGGGGCCAACGTCCTGACTTTC. This codes for CASSPTHSGANVLTF.

The CDR3 DNA follows: TGTGCCAGCAGTGAATCGGGGGCTAGCACAGATACGCAGTATTTT. Translated, it gives CASSESGASTDTQYF. The chain is built from TRBV6-1 and TRBJ2-3; D tentatively reads TRBD1 or TRBD2 (6 bases each). CDR1 is MNHNS, CDR2 SASEGT, per germline. CDR3 length: 15 residues. V was clipped by 2 bases and J by 0 bases, with 9 bases between them.

The rearrangement links TRBV7-9 to TRBJ1-1; D is undetermined. The CDR3 is 14 residues long. V dropped 3 bases and J dropped 4 bases, with 12 bases sitting between them. CDR1 and CDR2 (germline): SEHNR, FQNEAQ (reference sequence). CDR3 region: CASSFTDTITEAFF. The CDR3 region has the DNA TGTGCCAGCAGCTTCACTGACACAATCACTGAAGCTTTCTTT.

This clone was counted between two and nine times. This chain connects TRBV4-1 to TRBJ1-3; D uncertain. This CDR3 spans 16 amino acids. Germline CDR1 is MGHRA and CDR2 is YSYEKL. Trimming left V 0 bases short and J 0 bases short, with 9 bases between. CDR3 amino acids: CASSQDPALSGNTIYF. CDR3 nucleotide sequence: TGCGCCAGCAGCCAAGATCCGGCGCTCTCTGGAAACACCATATATTTT.

A word on this clone: Germline is not matched at one junction end, which may reflect a read error. The chain joins TRBV9 to TRBJ1-3; a weak D match, TRBD1 (6 bases). CDR1 and CDR2 from the germline V gene are SGDLS and YYNGEE. The CDR3 totals 14 residues. DNA of the CDR3: TGTGCCAGCGGCGTAGGGGGGGCTCAAAACACCATATATTTT. Translated: CASGVGGAQNTIYF.

The chain employs TRBV7-2 and TRBJ2-7, with D possibly called TRBD1 or TRBD2 (5 bases each). The CDR3 is 15 amino acids. V lost 5 bases, J lost 3 bases, and 17 bases lay in between. CDR1 is SGHTA, CDR2 FQGNSA, per germline. The CDR3: CASSLTGTEYYEQYF. In DNA form, the CDR3 reads TGTGCCAGCAGCCTAACCGGGACGGAATACTACGAGCAGTACTTC.

The chain is built from TRBV6-1 and TRBJ1-4, with 7 bases fitting TRBD1. Per germline, CDR1 MNHNS and CDR2 SASEGT. V trimming: 4 bases; J trimming: 6 bases; junction bases outside the gene matches: 5. The CDR3 is 14 amino acids. The CDR3 is CASSVTGAHEKLFF. For the CDR3, the DNA is TGTGCCAGCAGTGTCACAGGGGCGCATGAAAAACTGTTTTTT.

The rearrangement links TRBV5-1 to TRBJ2-7; 10 positions agree with TRBD1. CDR3 length: 18 amino acids. Germline V gene sequence: CDR1 SGHRS, CDR2 YFSETQ. The junction had 13 bases not matched to a gene; V was cut back by 0 bases and J by 4 bases. The CDR3 region has the DNA TGCGCCAGCAGCTTGGGGCCGATAGACAGGGGGCTTGGGTACGAGCAGTACTTC. Amino acid sequence: CASSLGPIDRGLGYEQYF. The full variable domain, rest sourced from reference TRBV5-1 and TRBJ2-7, is KAGVTQTPRYLIKTRGQQVTLSCSPISGHRSVSWYQQTPGQGLQFLFEYFSETQRNKGNFPGRFSGRQFSNSRSEMNVSTLELGDSALYLCASSLGPIDRGLGYEQYFGPGTRLTVT.

The CDR3 region is CASSQQGIQETQYF. The CDR3 DNA is TGTGCCAGCAGCCAACAGGGAATCCAAGAGACCCAGTACTTC. The chain carries TRBV2 and TRBJ2-5, with a possible D match to TRBD1 (6 bases). V lost 6 bases and J lost 1, with 12 bases in between. Per germline, CDR1 SNHLY and CDR2 FYNNEI. This CDR3 has 14 amino acids.

The V gene is TRBV7-9, the J gene TRBJ1-1, with TRBD1 matching over 7 bases. The CDR3 is 16 amino acids. Germline CDR1 and CDR2: SEHNR and FQNEAQ (reference sequence). V trimming: 5 bases; J trimming: 1 base; junction bases outside the gene matches: 10. CDR3 coding DNA: TGTGCCAGCAGCGAGACAGGGTTTGGATCGAACACTGAAGCTTTCTTT. Its protein is CASSETGFGSNTEAFF. The full variable domain, completed using reference TRBV7-9 and TRBJ1-1, is DTGVSQNPRHKITKRGQNVTFRCDPISEHNRLYWYRQTLGQGPEFLTYFQNEAQLEKSRLLSDRFSAERPKGSFSTLEIQRTEQGDSAMYLCASSETGFGSNTEAFFGQGTRLTVV.

CDR3 amino acids: CASSSPLGGYTF. The CDR3 nucleotides are TGTGCCAGCAGCAGCCCTCTGGGTGGCTACACCTTC. This sequence joins TRBV7-2 and TRBJ1-2; D uncertain. Trimming cost V 5 bases and J 7 bases, with 11 bases left between them. This CDR3 has 12 amino acids. CDR1 SGHTA and CDR2 FQGNSA come from the germline V gene. Drawing the rest from reference TRBV7-2 and TRBJ1-2, the complete variable domain is GAGVSQSPSNKVTEKGKDVELRCDPISGHTALYWYRQSLGQGLEFLIYFQGNSAPDKSGLPSDRFSAERTGGSVSTLTIQRTQQEDSAVYLCASSSPLGGYTFGSGTRLTVV.

CDR3 in amino acids: CASSRLEGGEQYF. CDR3 DNA sequence: TGTGCCAGCAGCCGATTGGAGGGGGGTGAGCAGTACTTC. The chain links TRBV11-3 to TRBJ2-7; either TRBD1 or TRBD2 may supply D (6 bases each). This CDR3 comprises 13 residues. Germline loops: CDR1 SGHNT, CDR2 YENEEA. The V and J ends lost 5 bases and 7 bases respectively, with 15 bases between them.

In this sample, this clone turned up once. The rearrangement uses TRBV15 and TRBJ1-1; no reliable D call. Between the trimmed V and J ends, which lost 0 bases and 5 bases, there was a span of 13 bases. Per germline, CDR1 LNHNV and CDR2 YYDKDF (reference sequence). The CDR3 loop spans 15 amino acids. In nucleotides, the CDR3 is TGTGCCACCAGCAGAGAGCCGGGTCCGAAGACTGAAGCTTTCTTT. Protein sequence: CATSREPGPKTEAFF.

V gene TRBV11-2 combines with J gene TRBJ2-7, with D perhaps assigned TRBD1 or TRBD2 (5 bases each). Trimming left V 3 bases short and J 4 bases short, with 10 bases between. CDR3 length equals 13 residues. CDR1 and CDR2 from the germline V gene are SGHAT and FQNNGV. The CDR3 loop reads CASSFRDQYEQYF. The CDR3 nucleotides read TGTGCCAGCAGCTTCCGGGACCAGTACGAGCAGTACTTC.

This clone has just one count. The chain recombines TRBV5-3 with TRBJ2-1; 16 bases are a match to TRBD2. TRBV5-3 qualifies as an ORF whose function is uncertain. Trimming removed 3 bases from V and 9 bases from J; junction bases left unmatched: 6. CDR3 size: 16 residues. The CDR3, as DNA: TGTGCCAGAAGCTACGGGACTAGCGGGAGGGCCATTGAGCAGTTCTTC. Translation gives CARSYGTSGRAIEQFF.